The 22 T cell receptor beta chains listed next were all sequenced from one sample in a study of cytomegalovirus exposure and HLA in healthy donors. Primers included in the PCR were 60 Vbeta and 13 Jbeta primers. Clones were sequenced by immunoSEQ multiplex PCR, and TCRdb holds only the in-frame ones, with some missing. The profile shows about 140,000 clones, about 80% of them singletons. Sequenced sample: PBMCs. These receptors came from a woman in her thirties or forties in good health and CMV-seronegative.

The V and J genes are TRBV4-3 and TRBJ2-7; D is perhaps TRBD1 (5 bases). Germline CDR1 LGHNA, CDR2 YSLEER. V was cut by 0 bases and J by 2 bases, with 11 bases left in between. CDR3 length: 15 residues. As DNA, the CDR3 is TGCGCCAGCAGCCAAGATACAGGCACCCCCTACGAGCAGTACTTC. Its translation is CASSQDTGTPYEQYF.

The chain uses TRBV7-9 and TRBJ2-7; 8 bases fit TRBD1. The trim removed 5 bases at V and 4 bases at J, leaving 10 bases unmatched. This CDR3 has 15 amino acids. Germline V gene data show CDR1 as SEHNR and CDR2 as FQNEAQ (reference sequence). The CDR3 bases are TGTGCCAGCAGCCCCCGGGACAGGACTTCGTACGAGCAGTACTTC. Its protein is CASSPRDRTSYEQYF. The full variable domain, its missing parts supplied by reference TRBV7-9 and TRBJ2-7, is DTGVSQNPRHKITKRGQNVTFRCDPISEHNRLYWYRQTLGQGPEFLTYFQNEAQLEKSRLLSDRFSAERPKGSFSTLEIQRTEQGDSAMYLCASSPRDRTSYEQYFGPGTRLTVT.

The rearrangement links TRBV27 to TRBJ2-3, with D perhaps TRBD1 (5 bases). The CDR3 loop spans 15 amino acids. CDR1 is MNHEY, CDR2 SMNVEV, per germline (reference sequence). Trimming shortened V by 3 bases and J by 2 bases, and 12 bases separated the two germline ends. In nucleotides, the CDR3 is TGTGCCAGCAGTTTGTCCTGGGGCATCACAGATACGCAGTATTTT. It codes for CASSLSWGITDTQYF.

A word on this clone: Mismatch with germline at one junction end may stem from a read error. The rearrangement joins TRBV29-1 to TRBJ1-5, with TRBD1 as a possible D gene (6 bases). There are 13 residues in the CDR3. Germline V gene data show CDR1 as SQVTM and CDR2 as ANQGSEA. The CDR3 region has the DNA TGCAGCGTCGAAGAGGGGGGGAATCAGCCCCAGCATTTT. Residues: CSVEEGGNQPQHF.

This clone was seen a few times. The gene calls are TRBV23-1 and TRBJ2-2; TRBD1 is a possible D gene (7 bases). TRBV23-1 is filed as an ORF, its function uncertain. The CDR3 totals 17 residues. Deletions cut 3 bases from V and 2 bases from J, with 16 bases between. CDR3 DNA: TGCGCCAGCAGTCAGTGGCGGGGACAGATTAACACCGGGGAGCTGTTTTTT. The encoded protein is CASSQWRGQINTGELFF.

This chain joins TRBV5-6 and TRBJ2-1; TRBD2 matches at 11 bases. Germline V lookup: CDR1 SGHDT, CDR2 YYEEEE. Trimming cost V 4 bases and J 4 bases; bases outside gene matches: 10. The CDR3 has 17 residues. CDR3 region: CASSPAGLAGRYNEQFF. CDR3 in DNA: TGTGCCAGCAGCCCCGCAGGACTAGCGGGCCGATACAATGAGCAGTTCTTC.

The rearrangement uses TRBV5-4 and TRBJ2-2; D unclear. Germline assignment: CDR1 SGHNT and CDR2 YYREEE (reference sequence). The CDR3 runs to 13 residues. With 3 bases removed from V and 0 bases from J, the gap between germline ends came to 3 bases. The chain's CDR3 is CASSSSNTGELFF. In nucleotides, the CDR3 is TGTGCCAGCAGCTCCTCGAACACCGGGGAGCTGTTTTTT. Variable domain in full (rest from reference TRBV5-4 and TRBJ2-2): ETGVTQSPTHLIKTRGQQVTLRCSSQSGHNTVSWYQQALGQGPQFIFQYYREEENGRGNFPPRFSGLQFPNYSSELNVNALELDDSALYLCASSSSNTGELFFGEGSRLTVL.

The chain is built from TRBV7-9 and TRBJ1-5; D call uncertain. Germline CDR1 is SEHNR and CDR2 is FQNEAQ (reference sequence). V was trimmed by 5 bases and J by 0 bases, leaving 8 bases between them. The CDR3 is made up of 14 amino acids. The CDR3, as DNA: TGTGCCAGCAGCCCCGTTTATAGCAATCAGCCCCAGCATTTT. Its protein is CASSPVYSNQPQHF.

V gene TRBV6-5 combines with J gene TRBJ1-1; maybe TRBD1 (5 bases). CDR1 and CDR2 (germline): MNHEY, SVGAGI. V was shortened by 4 bases and J by 3 bases, with 12 bases between the two germline ends. CDR3 length: 14 amino acids. CDR3 residues: CASSFLGGDTEAFF. The DNA for the CDR3 is TGTGCCAGCAGTTTTCTTGGGGGGGACACTGAAGCTTTCTTT.

The chain uses TRBV11-1 and TRBJ2-7; D is uncertain. V shed 5 bases and J shed 3 bases, with 5 bases lying between them. The CDR3 length is 11 residues. The V gene's germline CDR1 is SGHAT and CDR2 FQDESV (reference sequence). CDR3 in amino acids: CASSVYYEQYF. The CDR3 DNA reads TGTGCCAGCAGCGTTTACTACGAGCAGTACTTC.

This clone was detected only a few times. The CDR3 ends on some other residue instead of the conserved phenylalanine or tryptophan, so this is likely a read error. Because the CDR3's place on the DNA is in doubt, the DNA is left out and the CDR3 is given as listed by TCRdb. V is TRBV28 and J is TRBJ2-7; TRBD2 is the table's D call and was not checked against the DNA. Germline V CDR1 and CDR2: MDHEN, SYDVKM. Termini included, the CDR3 measures 13 amino acids. The CDR3 protein is CASRTENSYEHYL.

The chain links TRBV19 to TRBJ2-2, with D possibly matching TRBD1 (5 bases). Trimming shortened V by 5 bases and J by 8 bases, and 15 bases separated the two germline ends. Germline V CDR1 and CDR2: LNHDA, SQIVND (reference sequence). This CDR3 comprises 14 residues. CDR3 DNA: TGTGCCAGTAGTCCCAGGGCCCCTCTGGGGGAGCTGTTTTTT. Its translation: CASSPRAPLGELFF. Together with reference TRBV19 and TRBJ2-2, the CDR3 gives the full variable domain: DGGITQSPKYLFRKEGQNVTLSCEQNLNHDAMYWYRQDPGQGLRLIYYSQIVNDFQKGDIAEGYSVSREKKESFPLTVTSAQKNPTAFYLCASSPRAPLGELFFGEGSRLTVL.

The chain recombines TRBV28 with TRBJ2-5, with D uncertain. CDR1 is MDHEN and CDR2 is SYDVKM in the germline V gene. This CDR3 is built from 11 residues. V dropped 5 bases and J dropped 3 bases, with 4 bases sitting between them. The CDR3 nucleotides read TGTGCCAGCAGTGTCGAAGAGACCCAGTACTTC. Translated, it gives CASSVEETQYF.

J is TRBJ2-5 and V is TRBV9, with TRBD1 matching 9 bases. Germline trimming cut 2 bases from V and 7 bases from J; bases unmatched to any gene: 12. Germline loops: CDR1 SGDLS, CDR2 YYNGEE. The CDR3 is 16 amino acids. The CDR3 DNA is TGTGCCAGCAGCGTGCACGGGGGACAGGGTGAAGGGACCCAGTACTTC. As protein: CASSVHGGQGEGTQYF.

The V call is TRBV27, the J call TRBJ2-5; 8 positions agree with TRBD2. The end of the DNA is better explained by TRBJ2-7, so the J call may be wrong. This CDR3 is 15 amino acids long. Germline values: CDR1 MNHEY, CDR2 SMNVEV (reference sequence). The CDR3 DNA reads as TGTGCCAGCAGGCCGGGAGGGCCCCTTTCCTACGAGCAGTACTTC. Translated: CASRPGGPLSYEQYF.

The V call is TRBV4-3, the J call TRBJ2-3, with TRBD2 identical over 7 bases. The ends lost 0 bases at V and 3 bases at J; junction bases unmatched: 3. The CDR3 runs 15 residues. CDR1 is LGHNA and CDR2 is YSLEER in the germline V gene. The CDR3: CASSQDGTITDTQYF. For the CDR3, the DNA is TGCGCCAGCAGCCAAGATGGGACTATAACAGATACGCAGTATTTT.

This rearrangement joins TRBV19 to TRBJ2-4; 7 positions agree with TRBD2. The junction had 4 bases not matched to a gene; V was cut back by 2 bases and J by 0 bases. Per the germline V gene, CDR1 is LNHDA and CDR2 is SQIVND (reference sequence). CDR3 size: 16 residues. The CDR3 DNA reads TGTGCCAGTAGTATATCCGGGGGGATAGCCAAAAACATTCAGTACTTC. This sequence encodes CASSISGGIAKNIQYF.

This clone was detected once. The CDR3 DNA is TGTGCCAGCAGCCCCGGGGGGTTTATGGGCTATGGCTACACCTTC. This gives the protein CASSPGGFMGYGYTF. The chain is built from TRBV5-6 and TRBJ1-2; maybe TRBD1 (5 bases). The CDR3 consists of 15 residues. V lost 4 bases to trimming and J lost 4 bases, with 17 bases between them. Germline-derived CDR1 and CDR2 are SGHDT and YYEEEE.

Only a few counts were recorded for this clone. The chain joins TRBV27 to TRBJ1-5, with TRBD1 identical over 9 bases. CDR3 length: 14 residues. Germline CDR1 MNHEY, CDR2 SMNVEV (reference sequence). After removal of 5 bases from V and 2 bases from J, the junction contained 1 base not matched to a gene. The CDR3 DNA reads as TGTGCCAGCAGTCGGACAGGGGGCAATCAGCCCCAGCATTTT. Its protein is CASSRTGGNQPQHF.

V is TRBV9 and J is TRBJ1-1; tentative D call: TRBD1 (6 bases). Germline V gene lookup returns CDR1 SGDLS and CDR2 YYNGEE. The CDR3 consists of 13 residues. Trimming removed 3 bases from V and 2 bases from J, with 8 bases in between. Here the CDR3 DNA reads TGTGCCAGCAGCGGGACAGTAAACACTGAAGCTTTCTTT. Amino acids: CASSGTVNTEAFF. The entire variable domain, with the rest obtained from reference TRBV9 and TRBJ1-1, is as follows: DSGVTQTPKHLITATGQRVTLRCSPRSGDLSVYWYQQSLDQGLQFLIQYYNGEERAKGNILERFSAQQFPDLHSELNLSSLELGDSALYFCASSGTVNTEAFFGQGTRLTVV.

The genes are TRBV9 and TRBJ2-1; D is perhaps TRBD2 (6 bases). Trimming removed 5 bases at V and 7 bases at J, with 28 bases between. CDR1 SGDLS and CDR2 YYNGEE come from the germline V gene. This CDR3 comprises 18 residues. The CDR3 sequence: CASSETRGMGRTSNEQFF. DNA of the CDR3: TGTGCCAGCAGTGAAACCCGGGGGATGGGAAGAACTTCTAATGAGCAGTTCTTC.

The V and J genes are TRBV28 and TRBJ1-5; the D is unclear. The CDR3 covers 11 residues. From germline, CDR1 is MDHEN and CDR2 SYDVKM. Trimming removed 4 bases at V and 7 bases at J, with 5 bases between. The CDR3 DNA follows: TGTGCCAGCAGTTCTAAACAGCCCCAGCATTTT. Amino acid sequence: CASSSKQPQHF. Combining the CDR3 with reference TRBV28 and TRBJ1-5 gives the whole variable domain DVKVTQSSRYLVKRTGEKVFLECVQDMDHENMFWYRQDPGLGLRLIYFSYDVKMKEKGDIPEGYSVSREKKERFSLILESASTNQTSMYLCASSSKQPQHFGDGTRLSIL.